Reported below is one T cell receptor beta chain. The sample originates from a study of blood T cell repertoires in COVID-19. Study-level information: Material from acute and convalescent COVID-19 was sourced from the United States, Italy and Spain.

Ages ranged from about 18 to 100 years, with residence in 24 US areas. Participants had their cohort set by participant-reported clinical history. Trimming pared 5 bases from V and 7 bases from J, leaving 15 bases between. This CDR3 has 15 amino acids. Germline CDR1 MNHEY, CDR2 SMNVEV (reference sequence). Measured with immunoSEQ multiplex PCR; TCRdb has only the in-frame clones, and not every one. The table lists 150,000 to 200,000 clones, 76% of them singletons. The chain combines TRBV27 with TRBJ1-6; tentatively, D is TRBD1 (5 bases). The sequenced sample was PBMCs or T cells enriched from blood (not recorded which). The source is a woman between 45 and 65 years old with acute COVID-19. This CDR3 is CASSGAPAWNSPLHF. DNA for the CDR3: TGTGCCAGCAGTGGGGCCCCCGCCTGGAATTCACCCCTCCACTTT.